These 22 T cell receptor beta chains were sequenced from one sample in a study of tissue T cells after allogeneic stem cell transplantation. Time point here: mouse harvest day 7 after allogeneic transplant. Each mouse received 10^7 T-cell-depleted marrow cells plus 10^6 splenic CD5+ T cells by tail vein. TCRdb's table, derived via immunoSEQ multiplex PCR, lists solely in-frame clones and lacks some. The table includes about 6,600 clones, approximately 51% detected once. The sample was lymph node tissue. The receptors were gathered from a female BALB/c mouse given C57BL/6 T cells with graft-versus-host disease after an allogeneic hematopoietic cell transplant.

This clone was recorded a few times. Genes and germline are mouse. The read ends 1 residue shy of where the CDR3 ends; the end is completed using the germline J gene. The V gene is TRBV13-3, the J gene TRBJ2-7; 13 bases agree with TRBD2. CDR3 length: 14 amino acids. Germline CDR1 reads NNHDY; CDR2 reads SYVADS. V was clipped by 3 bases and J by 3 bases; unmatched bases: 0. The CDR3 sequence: CASSGDWGGYEQYF. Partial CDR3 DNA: TGTGCCAGCAGTGGGGACTGGGGGGGCTATGAACAGTAC.

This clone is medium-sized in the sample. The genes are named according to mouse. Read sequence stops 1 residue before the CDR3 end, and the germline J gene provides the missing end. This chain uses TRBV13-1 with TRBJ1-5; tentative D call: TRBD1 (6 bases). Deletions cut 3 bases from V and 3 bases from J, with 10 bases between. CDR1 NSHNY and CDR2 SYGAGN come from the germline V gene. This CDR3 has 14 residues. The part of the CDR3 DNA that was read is TGTGCCAGCAGTGCGGGGGCAGGCAACCAGGCTCCGCTT. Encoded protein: CASSAGAGNQAPL. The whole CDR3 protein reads CASSAGAGNQAPLF.

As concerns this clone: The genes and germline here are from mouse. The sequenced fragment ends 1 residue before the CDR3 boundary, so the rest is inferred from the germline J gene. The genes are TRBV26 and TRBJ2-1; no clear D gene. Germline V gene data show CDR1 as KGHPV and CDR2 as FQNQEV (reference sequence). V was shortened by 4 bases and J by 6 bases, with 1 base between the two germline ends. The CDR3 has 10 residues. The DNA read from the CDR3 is TGTGCCAGCAGTCGTGCTGAGCAGTTC. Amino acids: CASSRAEQF. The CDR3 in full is CASSRAEQFF.

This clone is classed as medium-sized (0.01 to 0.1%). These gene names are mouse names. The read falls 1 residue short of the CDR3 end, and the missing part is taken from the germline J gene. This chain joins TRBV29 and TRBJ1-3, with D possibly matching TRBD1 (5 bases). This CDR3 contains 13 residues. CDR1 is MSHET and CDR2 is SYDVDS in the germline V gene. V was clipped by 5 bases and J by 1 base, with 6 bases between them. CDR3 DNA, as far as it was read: TGTGCTAGCAGTCCAGGGTCTGGAAATACGCTCTAT. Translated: CASSPGSGNTLY. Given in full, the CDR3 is CASSPGSGNTLYF.

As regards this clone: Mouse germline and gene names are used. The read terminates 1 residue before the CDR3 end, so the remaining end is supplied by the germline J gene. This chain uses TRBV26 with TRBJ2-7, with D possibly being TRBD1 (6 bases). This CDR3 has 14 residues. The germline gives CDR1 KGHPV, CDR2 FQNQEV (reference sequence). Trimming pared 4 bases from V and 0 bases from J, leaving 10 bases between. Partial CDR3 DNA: TGTGCCAGCAGTCGTCAGGGGAGCTCCTATGAACAGTAC. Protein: CASSRQGSSYEQY. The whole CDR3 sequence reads CASSRQGSSYEQYF.

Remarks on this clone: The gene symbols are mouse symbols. The CDR3 bases that were read are TGTGCCAGCAGTCTGAACGCAAACTCCGACTACACC. Translated: CASSLNANSDYT. In full, the CDR3 is CASSLNANSDYTF. The V call is TRBV26, the J call TRBJ1-2; D ambiguous. Coverage ceases 1 residue before the CDR3 finishes, and the germline J gene fills in the end. V shed 2 bases and J shed 0 bases, with 4 bases lying between them. Germline V CDR1 and CDR2: KGHPV, FQNQEV (reference sequence). The CDR3 extends over 13 amino acids.

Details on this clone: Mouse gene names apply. The CDR3 protein is CASSLAQNSGNTLYF. CDR3 DNA, as far as it was read: TGTGCCAGCAGCTTAGCCCAGAATTCTGGAAATACGCTCTAT. V is TRBV3 and J is TRBJ1-3; no clear D gene. Read sequence stops 1 residue before the CDR3 end, and the germline J gene provides the missing end. Trimming cost V 0 bases and J 0 bases, with 6 bases left between them. The CDR3 length is 15 residues. CDR1 SNHLY and CDR2 FYNGKV come from the germline V gene (reference sequence).

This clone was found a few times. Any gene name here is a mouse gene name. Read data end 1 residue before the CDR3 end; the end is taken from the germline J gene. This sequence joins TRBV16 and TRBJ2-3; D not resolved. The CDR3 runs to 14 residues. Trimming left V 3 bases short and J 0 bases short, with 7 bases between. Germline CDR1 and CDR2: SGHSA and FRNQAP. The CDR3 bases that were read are TGTGCAAGCAGCTTCGCCGGTAGTGCAGAAACGCTGTAT. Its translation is CASSFAGSAETLY. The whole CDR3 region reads CASSFAGSAETLYF.

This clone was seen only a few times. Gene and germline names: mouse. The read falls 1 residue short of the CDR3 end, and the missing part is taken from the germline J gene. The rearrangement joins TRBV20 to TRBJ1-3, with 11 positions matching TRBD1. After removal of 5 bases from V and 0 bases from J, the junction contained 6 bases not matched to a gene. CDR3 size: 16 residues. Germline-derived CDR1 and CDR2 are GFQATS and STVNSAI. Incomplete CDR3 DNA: TGTGGTGCTCTCCGGGACAGGGGGAATTCTGGAAATACGCTCTAT. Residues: CGALRDRGNSGNTLY. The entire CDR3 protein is CGALRDRGNSGNTLYF.

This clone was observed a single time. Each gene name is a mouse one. CDR3 sequence reads: CASSPGLNTEVFF. CDR3 DNA (partial): TGTGCCAGCAGTCCGGGCCTCAACACAGAAGTCTTC. This chain connects TRBV26 to TRBJ1-1; D is unresolved. The CDR3 end lies 1 residue beyond the end of the read and is filled in from the germline J gene. V was trimmed by 4 bases and J by 2 bases, leaving 8 bases between them. This CDR3 is 13 amino acids long. The germline CDR1 and CDR2 sequences are KGHPV and FQNQEV (reference sequence).

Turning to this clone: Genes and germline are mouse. The CDR3 protein is CASSPGQGADTQYF. Partial CDR3 DNA: TGTGCCAGCAGTCCGGGACAGGGGGCAGACACCCAGTAC. The chain couples TRBV26 to TRBJ2-5; 12 bases fit TRBD1. Read data end 1 residue before the CDR3 end; the end is taken from the germline J gene. Trimming took 4 bases from V and 5 from J; bases not matched to a gene: 1. The length of the CDR3 is 14 residues. The germline V gene has CDR1 KGHPV and CDR2 FQNQEV (reference sequence).

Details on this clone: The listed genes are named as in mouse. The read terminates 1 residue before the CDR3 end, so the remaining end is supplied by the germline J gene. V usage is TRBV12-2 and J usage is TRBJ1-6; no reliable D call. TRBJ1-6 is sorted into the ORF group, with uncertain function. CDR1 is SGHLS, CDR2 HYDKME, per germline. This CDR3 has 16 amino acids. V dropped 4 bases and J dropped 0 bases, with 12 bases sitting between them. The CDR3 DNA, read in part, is TGTGCCAGCTCCCCAGGAGGCCTTTCCTATAATTCGCCCCTCTAC. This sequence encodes CASSPGGLSYNSPLY. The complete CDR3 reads CASSPGGLSYNSPLYF.

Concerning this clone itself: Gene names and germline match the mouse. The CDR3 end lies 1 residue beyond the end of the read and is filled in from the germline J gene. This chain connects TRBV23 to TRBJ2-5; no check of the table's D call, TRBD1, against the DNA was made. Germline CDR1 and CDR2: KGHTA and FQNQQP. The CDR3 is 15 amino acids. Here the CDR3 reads CSSSQGQGRGDTQYF. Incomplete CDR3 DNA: TGCTCCAGCAGTCAAGGACAGGGGCGAGGAGACACCCAGTAC. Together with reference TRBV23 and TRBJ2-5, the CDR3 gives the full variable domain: DAAVTQKPRYLIKMKGQEAEMKCIPEKGHTAVFWYQQKQSKELKFLIYFQNQQPLDQIDMVKERFSAVCPSSSLCSLGIRTCEAEDSALYLCSSSQGQGRGDTQYFGPGTRLLVL.

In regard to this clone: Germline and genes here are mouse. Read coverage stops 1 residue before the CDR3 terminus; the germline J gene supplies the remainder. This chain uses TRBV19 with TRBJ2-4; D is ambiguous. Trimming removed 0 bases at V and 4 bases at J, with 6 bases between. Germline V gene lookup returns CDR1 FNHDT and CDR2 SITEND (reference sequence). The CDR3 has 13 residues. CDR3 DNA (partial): TGTGCCAGCAGTATAGCACAGAAAAACACCTTGTAC. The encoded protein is CASSIAQKNTLY. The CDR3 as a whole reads CASSIAQKNTLYF.

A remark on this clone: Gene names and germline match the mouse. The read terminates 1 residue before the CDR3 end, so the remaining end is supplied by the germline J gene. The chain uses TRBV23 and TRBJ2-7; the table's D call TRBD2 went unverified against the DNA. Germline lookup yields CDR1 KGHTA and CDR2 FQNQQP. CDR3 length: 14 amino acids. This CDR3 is CSSSQRLGGNEQYF. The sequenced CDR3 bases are TGCTCCAGCAGTCAAAGGCTGGGGGGGAATGAACAGTAC.

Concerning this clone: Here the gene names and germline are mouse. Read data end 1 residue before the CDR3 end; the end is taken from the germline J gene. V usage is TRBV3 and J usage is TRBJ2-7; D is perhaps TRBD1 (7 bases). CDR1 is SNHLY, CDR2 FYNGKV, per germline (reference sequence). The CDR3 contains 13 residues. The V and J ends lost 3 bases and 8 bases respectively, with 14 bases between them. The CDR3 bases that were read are TGTGCCAGCAGCTTCGGAGGGGGCGGGCAACAGTAC. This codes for CASSFGGGGQQY. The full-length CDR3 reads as CASSFGGGGQQYF. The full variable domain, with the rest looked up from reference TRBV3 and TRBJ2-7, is GPKVLQIPSHQIIDMGQMVTLNCDPVSNHLYFYWYKQILGQQMEFLVNFYNGKVMEKSKLFKDQFSVERPDGSYFTLKIQPTALEDSAVYFCASSFGGGGQQYFGPGTRLTVL.

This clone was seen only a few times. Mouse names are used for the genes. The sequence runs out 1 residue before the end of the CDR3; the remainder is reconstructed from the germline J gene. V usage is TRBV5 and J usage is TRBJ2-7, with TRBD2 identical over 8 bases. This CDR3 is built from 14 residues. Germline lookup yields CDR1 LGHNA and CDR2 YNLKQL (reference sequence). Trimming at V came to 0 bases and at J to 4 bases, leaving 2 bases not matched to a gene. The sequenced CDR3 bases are TGTGCCAGCAGCCAAGACTGGGGGGCGTATGAACAGTAC. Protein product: CASSQDWGAYEQY. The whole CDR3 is CASSQDWGAYEQYF.

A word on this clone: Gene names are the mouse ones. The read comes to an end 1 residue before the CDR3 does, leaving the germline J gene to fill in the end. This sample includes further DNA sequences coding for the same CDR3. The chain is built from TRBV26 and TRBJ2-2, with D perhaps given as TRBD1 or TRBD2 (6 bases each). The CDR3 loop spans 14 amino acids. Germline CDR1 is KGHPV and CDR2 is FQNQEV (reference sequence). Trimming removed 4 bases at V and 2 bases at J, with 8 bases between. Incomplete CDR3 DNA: TGTGCCAGCAGTCCGGGGGCCAACACCGGGCAGCTCTAC. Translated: CASSPGANTGQLY. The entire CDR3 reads CASSPGANTGQLYF.

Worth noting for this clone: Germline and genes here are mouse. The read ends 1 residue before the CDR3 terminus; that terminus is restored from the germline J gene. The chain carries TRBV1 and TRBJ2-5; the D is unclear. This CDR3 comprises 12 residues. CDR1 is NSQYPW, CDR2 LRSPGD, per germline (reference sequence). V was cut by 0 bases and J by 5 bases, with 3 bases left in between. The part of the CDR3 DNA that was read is TGCACCTGCAGTGCAGATCCAGACACCCAGTAC. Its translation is CTCSADPDTQY. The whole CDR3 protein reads CTCSADPDTQYF.

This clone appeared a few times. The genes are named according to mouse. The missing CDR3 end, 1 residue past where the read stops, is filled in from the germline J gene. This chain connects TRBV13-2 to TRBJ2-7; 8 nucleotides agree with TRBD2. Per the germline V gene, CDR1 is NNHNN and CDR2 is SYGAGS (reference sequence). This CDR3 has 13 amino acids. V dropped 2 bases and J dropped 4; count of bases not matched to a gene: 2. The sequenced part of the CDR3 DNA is TGTGCCAGCGGTGAACGACTGGGGTATGAACAGTAC. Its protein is CASGERLGYEQY. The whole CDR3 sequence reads CASGERLGYEQYF.

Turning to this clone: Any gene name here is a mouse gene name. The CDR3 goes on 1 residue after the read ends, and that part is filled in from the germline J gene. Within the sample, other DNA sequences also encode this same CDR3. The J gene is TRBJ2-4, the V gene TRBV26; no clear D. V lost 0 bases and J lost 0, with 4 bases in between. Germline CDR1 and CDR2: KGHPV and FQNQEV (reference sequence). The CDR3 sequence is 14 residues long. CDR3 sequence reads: CASSLSGSQNTLYF. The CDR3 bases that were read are TGTGCCAGCAGTCTGTCTGGTAGTCAAAACACCTTGTAC.

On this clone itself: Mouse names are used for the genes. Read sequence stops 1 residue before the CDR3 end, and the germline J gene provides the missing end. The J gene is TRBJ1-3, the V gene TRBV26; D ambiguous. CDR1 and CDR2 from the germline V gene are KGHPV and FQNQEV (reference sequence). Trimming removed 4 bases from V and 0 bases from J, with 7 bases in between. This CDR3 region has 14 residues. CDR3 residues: CASSPTVSGNTLYF. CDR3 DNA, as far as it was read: TGTGCCAGCAGTCCGACGGTTTCTGGAAATACGCTCTAT.